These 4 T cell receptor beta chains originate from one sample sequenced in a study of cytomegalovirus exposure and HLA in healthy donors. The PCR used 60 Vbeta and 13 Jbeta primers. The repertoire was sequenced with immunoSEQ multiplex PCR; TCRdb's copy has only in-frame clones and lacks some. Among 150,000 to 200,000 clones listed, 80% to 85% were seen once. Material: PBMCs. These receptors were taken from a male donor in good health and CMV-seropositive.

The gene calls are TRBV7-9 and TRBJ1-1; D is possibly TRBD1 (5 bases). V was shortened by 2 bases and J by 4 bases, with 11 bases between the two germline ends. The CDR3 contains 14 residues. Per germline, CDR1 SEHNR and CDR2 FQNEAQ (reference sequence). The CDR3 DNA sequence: TGTGCCAGCAGCTTATCGGCGGGGCTCACTGAAGCTTTCTTT. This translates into CASSLSAGLTEAFF.

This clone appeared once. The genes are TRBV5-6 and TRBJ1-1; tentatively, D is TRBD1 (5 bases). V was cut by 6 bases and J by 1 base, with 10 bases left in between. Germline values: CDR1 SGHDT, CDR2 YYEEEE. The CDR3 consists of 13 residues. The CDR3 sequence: CASINTGNTEAFF. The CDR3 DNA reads TGTGCCAGCATTAATACAGGGAACACTGAAGCTTTCTTT. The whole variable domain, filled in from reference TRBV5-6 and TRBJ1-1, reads DAGVTQSPTHLIKTRGQQVTLRCSPKSGHDTVSWYQQALGQGPQFIFQYYEEEERQRGNFPDRFSGHQFPNYSSELNVNALLLGDSALYLCASINTGNTEAFFGQGTRLTVV.

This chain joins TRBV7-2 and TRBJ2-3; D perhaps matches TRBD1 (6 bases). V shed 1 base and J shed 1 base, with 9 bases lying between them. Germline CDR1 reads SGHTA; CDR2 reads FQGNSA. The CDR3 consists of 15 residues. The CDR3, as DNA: TGTGCCAGCAGCTTAGTTTGGACAGGCACAGATACGCAGTATTTT. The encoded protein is CASSLVWTGTDTQYF.

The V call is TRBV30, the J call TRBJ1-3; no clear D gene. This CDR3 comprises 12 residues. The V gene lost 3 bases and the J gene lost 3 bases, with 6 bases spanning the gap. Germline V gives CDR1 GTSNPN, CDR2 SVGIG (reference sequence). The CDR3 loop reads CAWRSGGNTIYF. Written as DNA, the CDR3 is TGTGCCTGGAGGAGCGGTGGAAACACCATATATTTT.